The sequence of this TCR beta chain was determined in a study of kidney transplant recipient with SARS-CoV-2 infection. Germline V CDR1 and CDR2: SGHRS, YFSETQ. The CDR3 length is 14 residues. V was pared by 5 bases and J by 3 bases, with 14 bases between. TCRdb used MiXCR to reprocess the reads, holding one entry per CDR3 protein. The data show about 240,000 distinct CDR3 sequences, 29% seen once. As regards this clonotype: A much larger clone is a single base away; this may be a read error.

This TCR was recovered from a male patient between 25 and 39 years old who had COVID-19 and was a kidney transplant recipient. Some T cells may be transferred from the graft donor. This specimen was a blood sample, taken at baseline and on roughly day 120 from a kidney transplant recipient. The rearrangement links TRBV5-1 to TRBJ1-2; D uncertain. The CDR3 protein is CASSPTTSDYGYTF. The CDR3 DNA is TGCGCCAGCAGTCCGACGACAAGTGACTATGGCTACACCTTC. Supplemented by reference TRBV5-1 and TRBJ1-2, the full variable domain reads KAGVTQTPRYLIKTRGQQVTLSCSPISGHRSVSWYQQTPGQGLQFLFEYFSETQRNKGNFPGRFSGRQFSNSRSEMNVSTLELGDSALYLCASSPTTSDYGYTFGSGTRLTVV.